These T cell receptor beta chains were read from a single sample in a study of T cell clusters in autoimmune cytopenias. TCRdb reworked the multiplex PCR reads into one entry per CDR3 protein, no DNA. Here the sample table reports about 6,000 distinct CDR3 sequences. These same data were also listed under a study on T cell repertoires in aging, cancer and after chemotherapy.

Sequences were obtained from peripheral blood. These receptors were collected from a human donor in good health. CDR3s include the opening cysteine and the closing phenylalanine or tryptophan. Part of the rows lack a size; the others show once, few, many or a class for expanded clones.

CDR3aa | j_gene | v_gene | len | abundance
CASSISGQFYYNSPLHF | TRBJ1-6 | TRBV19 | 17 | -
CASSSPGGNYEQYF | TRBJ2-7 | TRBV27 | 14 | medium-sized
CASSFTSGELFF | TRBJ2-2 | TRBV7-6 | 12 | -
CASSIGEATYYGYTF | TRBJ1-2 | TRBV19 | 15 | medium-sized
CASSTLTWTRNSPLHF | TRBJ1-6 | TRBV19 | 16 | medium-sized
CASSLADYNEKLFF | TRBJ1-4 | TRBV7-9 | 14 | -
CASSHLTGGGPGGYTF | TRBJ1-2 | TRBV4-3 | 16 | -
CSASSDRDGYTF | TRBJ1-2 | TRBV20-1 | 12 | -
CATSDPGTGNTGELFF | TRBJ2-2 | TRBV24-1 | 16 | -
CSGLESNTIYF | TRBJ1-3 | TRBV20-1 | 11 | -
CASSFQDGMNTEAFF | TRBJ1-1 | TRBV6-2/TRBV6-3 | 15 | medium-sized
CASSDRGPYTEAFF | TRBJ1-1 | TRBV27 | 14 | medium-sized
CSAQPPYSGNTIYF | TRBJ1-3 | TRBV20-1 | 14 | -
CSAPPTSGSFGDTQYF | TRBJ2-3 | TRBV20-1 | 16 | -
CATSRGPSEAYEQYF | TRBJ2-7 | TRBV15 | 15 | medium-sized
CASRSNNEQFF | TRBJ2-1 | TRBV7-3 | 11 | -
CASSPKELALSAEQYF | TRBJ2-7 | TRBV18 | 16 | -
CASSQDVGQGSGNTIYF | TRBJ1-3 | TRBV4-2 | 17 | -
CASSLAGSLNEQFF | TRBJ2-1 | TRBV7-2 | 14 | -
CASSLVEITTDTQYF | TRBJ2-3 | TRBV5-1 | 15 | -
CASSLLAGGRNEQFF | TRBJ2-1 | TRBV7-2 | 15 | -
CASSSRQGDYGYTF | TRBJ1-2 | TRBV5-4 | 14 | -
CSVEVAGATNYGYTF | TRBJ1-2 | TRBV29-1 | 15 | medium-sized
CAWSVGFFTRTDTQYF | TRBJ2-3 | TRBV30 | 16 | medium-sized
CASSPTVNQPQHF | TRBJ1-5 | TRBV18 | 13 | -
CASSSTTAGQFF | TRBJ2-1 | TRBV5-5 | 12 | medium-sized
CASSQDRAGYGYTF | TRBJ1-2 | TRBV4-3 | 14 | -
CASIRGGGISSYNSPLHF | TRBJ1-6 | TRBV6-1 | 18 | -
CASSSNGATGSRDTQYF | TRBJ2-3 | TRBV27 | 17 | medium-sized
CASSIRALGTGELFF | TRBJ2-2 | TRBV12-3/TRBV12-4 | 15 | medium-sized
CAISVQLNTEAFF | TRBJ1-1 | TRBV10-3 | 13 | -
CASSHPLAGGYTDTQYF | TRBJ2-3 | TRBV14 | 17 | -
CSAGDPLMGNSPLHF | TRBJ1-6 | TRBV20-1 | 15 | -
CASSIERTGPSHF | TRBJ1-6 | TRBV19 | 13 | medium-sized
CASSRQFGLLNSPLHF | TRBJ1-6 | TRBV6-5 | 16 | medium-sized
CASTPQQGLVADTQYF | TRBJ2-3 | TRBV7-6 | 16 | -
CASSFLDRAYTF | TRBJ1-2 | TRBV13 | 12 | medium-sized
CASSYLGQEYNQPQHF | TRBJ1-5 | TRBV6-2/TRBV6-3 | 16 | -
CAWGGQATYSNQPQHF | TRBJ1-5 | TRBV30 | 16 | medium-sized
CASSWQRDEKLFF | TRBJ1-4 | TRBV5-5 | 13 | -
CASSLSFTSGGSNEQFF | TRBJ2-1 | TRBV5-1 | 17 | -
CASSDESSGNTIYF | TRBJ1-3 | TRBV25-1 | 14 | -
CASSLSGTGDEQYF | TRBJ2-7 | TRBV5-1 | 14 | -
CATSSQRGAGELFF | TRBJ2-2 | TRBV15 | 14 | -
CASSMRKGVSSNQPQHF | TRBJ1-5 | TRBV19 | 17 | medium-sized
CASSAWDRPNYGYTF | TRBJ1-2 | TRBV5-6 | 15 | medium-sized
CATSDLGTNEQFF | TRBJ2-1 | TRBV24-1 | 13 | medium-sized
CASSKPLVGQPQHF | TRBJ1-5 | TRBV19 | 14 | medium-sized
CAISESTRGARYEQYF | TRBJ2-7 | TRBV10-3 | 16 | -